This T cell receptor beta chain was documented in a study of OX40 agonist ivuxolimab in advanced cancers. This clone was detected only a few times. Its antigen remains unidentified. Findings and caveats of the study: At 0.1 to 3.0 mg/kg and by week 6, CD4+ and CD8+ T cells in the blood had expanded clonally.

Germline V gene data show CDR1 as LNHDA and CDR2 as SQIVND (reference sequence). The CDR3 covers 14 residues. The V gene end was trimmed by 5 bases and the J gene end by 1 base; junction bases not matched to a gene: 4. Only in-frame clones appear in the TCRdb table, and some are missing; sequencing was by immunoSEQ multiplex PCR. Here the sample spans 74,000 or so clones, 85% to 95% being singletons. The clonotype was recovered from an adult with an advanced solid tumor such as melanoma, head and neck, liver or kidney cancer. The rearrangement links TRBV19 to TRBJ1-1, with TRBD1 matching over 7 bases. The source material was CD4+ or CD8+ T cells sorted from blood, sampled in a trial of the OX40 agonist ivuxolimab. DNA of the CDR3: TGTGCCAGTAGTCACAGGGGATCGAACACTGAAGCTTTCTTT. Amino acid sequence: CASSHRGSNTEAFF.